This TCR beta chain was retrieved from a study of naive and memory T cell subsets. Whole-study results and caveats: This RNA-based method may be sensitive to activation-related transcript changes.

A UMI-containing oligonucleotide was joined by 3' ligation to the TCR cDNA template. Whole blood, roughly 2.4 ml, came from adult healthy volunteers. Germline CDR1 and CDR2: SNHLY and FYNNEI. Trimming removed 7 bases from V and 6 bases from J, with 19 bases in between. This CDR3 spans 15 amino acids. The SP2 primer and nested alpha and beta constant region primers amplified ligated cDNA in four rounds. Blood and skin TCR RNA was reverse transcribed with alpha and beta constant primers. In TCRdb, the 5' RACE reads were re-called with MiXCR into one record per CDR3 protein. The table has 55,000 to 70,000 distinct CDR3 sequences, approximately 7.2% seen once; the top ten hold about a tenth. This clonotype appeared many times. The target antigen is unknown.

The sequence derives from a male donor in good health. The genes are TRBV2 and TRBJ2-1, with a tentative D call TRBD2 (6 bases). The CDR3 DNA sequence: TGTGCCAGCACCCCTCGAGATAGCGGCCCCAATGAGCAGTTCTTC. Protein product: CASTPRDSGPNEQFF.